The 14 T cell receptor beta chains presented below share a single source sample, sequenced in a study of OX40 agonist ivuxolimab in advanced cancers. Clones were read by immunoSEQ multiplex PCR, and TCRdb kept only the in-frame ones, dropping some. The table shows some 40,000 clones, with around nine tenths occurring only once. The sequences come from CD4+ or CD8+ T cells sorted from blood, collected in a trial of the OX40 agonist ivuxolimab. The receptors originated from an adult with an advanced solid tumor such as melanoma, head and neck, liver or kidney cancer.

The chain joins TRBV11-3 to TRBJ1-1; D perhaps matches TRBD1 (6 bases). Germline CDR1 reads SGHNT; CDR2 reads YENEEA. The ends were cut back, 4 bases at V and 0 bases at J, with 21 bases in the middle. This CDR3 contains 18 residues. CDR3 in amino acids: CASSSKQQGFLMNTEAFF. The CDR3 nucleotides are TGTGCCAGCAGCTCAAAACAACAGGGATTTTTGATGAACACTGAAGCTTTCTTT.

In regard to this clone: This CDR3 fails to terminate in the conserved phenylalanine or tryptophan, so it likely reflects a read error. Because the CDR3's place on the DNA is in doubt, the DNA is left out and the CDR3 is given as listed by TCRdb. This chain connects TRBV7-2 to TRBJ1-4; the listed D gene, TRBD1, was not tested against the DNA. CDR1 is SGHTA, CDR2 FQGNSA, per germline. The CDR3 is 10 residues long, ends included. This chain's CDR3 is CASSSGHVRL.

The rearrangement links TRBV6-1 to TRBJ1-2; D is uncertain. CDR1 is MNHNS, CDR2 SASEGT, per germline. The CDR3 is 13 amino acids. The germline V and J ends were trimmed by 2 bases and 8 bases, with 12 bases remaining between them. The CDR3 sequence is CASSERGPWGYTF. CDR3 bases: TGTGCCAGCAGTGAAAGAGGCCCTTGGGGCTACACCTTC.

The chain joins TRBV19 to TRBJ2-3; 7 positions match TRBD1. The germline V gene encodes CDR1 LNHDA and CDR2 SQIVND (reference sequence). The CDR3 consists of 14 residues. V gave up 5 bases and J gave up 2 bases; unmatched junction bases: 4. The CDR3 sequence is CASSVGQSTDTQYF. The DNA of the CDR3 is TGTGCCAGTAGTGTGGGACAGTCCACAGATACGCAGTATTTT.

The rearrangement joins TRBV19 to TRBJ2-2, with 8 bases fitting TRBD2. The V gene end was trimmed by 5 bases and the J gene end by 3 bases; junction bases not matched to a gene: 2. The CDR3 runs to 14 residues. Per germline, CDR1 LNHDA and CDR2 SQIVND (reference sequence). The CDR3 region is CASSVAGYTGELFF. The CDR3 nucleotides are TGTGCCAGTAGTGTAGCGGGATACACCGGGGAGCTGTTTTTT.

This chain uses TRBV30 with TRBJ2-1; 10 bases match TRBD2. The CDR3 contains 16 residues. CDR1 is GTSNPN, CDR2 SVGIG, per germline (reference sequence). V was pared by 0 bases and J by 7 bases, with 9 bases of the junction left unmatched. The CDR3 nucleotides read TGTGCCTGGAGTGTAAGTCCTAGCGGGAGTACGAATGAGCAGTTCTTC. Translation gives CAWSVSPSGSTNEQFF.

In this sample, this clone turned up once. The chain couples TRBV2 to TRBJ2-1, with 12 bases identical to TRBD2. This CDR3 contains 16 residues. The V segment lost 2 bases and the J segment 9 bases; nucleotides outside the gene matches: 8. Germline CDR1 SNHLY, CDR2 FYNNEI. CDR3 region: CASSELSSGRAGEQFF. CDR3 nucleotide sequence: TGTGCCAGCAGTGAACTATCTAGCGGGAGGGCAGGTGAGCAGTTCTTC.

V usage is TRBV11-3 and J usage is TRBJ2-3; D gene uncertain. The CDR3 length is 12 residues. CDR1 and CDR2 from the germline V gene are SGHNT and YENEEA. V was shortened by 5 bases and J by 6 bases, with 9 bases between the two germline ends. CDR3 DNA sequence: TGTGCCAGCAGCCTCACAGTCGATACGCAGTATTTT. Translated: CASSLTVDTQYF.

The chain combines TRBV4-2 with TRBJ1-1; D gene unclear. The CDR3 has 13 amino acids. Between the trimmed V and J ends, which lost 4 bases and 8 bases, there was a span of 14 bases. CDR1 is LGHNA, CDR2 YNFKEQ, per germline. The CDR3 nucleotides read TGTGCCAGCAGCCCCCACGGGCAGAAAGAAGCTTTCTTT. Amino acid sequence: CASSPHGQKEAFF.

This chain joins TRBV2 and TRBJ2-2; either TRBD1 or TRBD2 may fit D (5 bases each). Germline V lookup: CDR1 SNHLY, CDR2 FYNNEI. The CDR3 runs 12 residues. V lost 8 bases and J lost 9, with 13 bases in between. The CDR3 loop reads CASGGGLRELFF. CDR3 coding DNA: TGTGCCAGCGGGGGTGGGTTACGGGAGCTGTTTTTT.

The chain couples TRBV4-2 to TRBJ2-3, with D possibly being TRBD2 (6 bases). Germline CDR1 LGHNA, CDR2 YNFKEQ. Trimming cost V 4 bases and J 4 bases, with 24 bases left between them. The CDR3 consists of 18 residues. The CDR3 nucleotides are TGTGCCAGCAGCCCCCGAGGCGGACTACTACCGGAGGCAGATACGCAGTATTTT. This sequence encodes CASSPRGGLLPEADTQYF.

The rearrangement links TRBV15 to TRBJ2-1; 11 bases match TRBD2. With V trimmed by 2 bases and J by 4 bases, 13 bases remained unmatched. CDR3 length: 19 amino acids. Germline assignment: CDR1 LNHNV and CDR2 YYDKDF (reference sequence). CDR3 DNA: TGTGCCACCAGCAGATCGCTGACTAGCGGGATAGACGTTTACAATGAGCAGTTCTTC. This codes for CATSRSLTSGIDVYNEQFF.

CDR3 loop: CASSLARDSDTQYF. The CDR3 DNA reads as TGTGCCAGCAGCTTGGCCAGGGATTCAGATACGCAGTATTTT. The chain joins TRBV5-6 to TRBJ2-3, with D tentatively TRBD1 (5 bases). The V gene lost 0 bases and the J gene lost 4 bases, with 9 bases spanning the gap. From germline, CDR1 is SGHDT and CDR2 YYEEEE. This CDR3 is 14 amino acids long.

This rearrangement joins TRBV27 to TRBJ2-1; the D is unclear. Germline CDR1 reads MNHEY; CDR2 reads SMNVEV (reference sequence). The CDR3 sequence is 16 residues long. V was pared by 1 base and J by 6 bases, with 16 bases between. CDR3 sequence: CASSLLFSATTNEQFF. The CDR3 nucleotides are TGTGCCAGCAGTTTATTGTTTTCCGCGACCACCAATGAGCAGTTCTTC.